This passage covers 2 T cell receptor beta chains from one sample sequenced in a study of T cells in Graves' hyperthyroidism and ophthalmopathy. RNA transcripts served as the template for amplifying TCR beta CDR3 regions. With the HTBI primer set, the TCR CDR3 went through a first round of RT-PCR. TCRdb reanalysed the multiplex PCR reads using MiXCR and keeps one entry per CDR3 protein. The sample includes a few hundred thousand distinct CDR3 sequences, roughly 15% of them seen just once. The sample consisted of blood. These receptors came from a woman aged 45-60 years with Graves' hyperthyroidism that later progressed to Graves' ophthalmopathy.

In this sample, this clonotype turned up many times. The V call is TRBV28, the J call TRBJ1-2, with D hard to call. The germline CDR1 and CDR2 sequences are MDHEN and SYDVKM. Trimming shortened V by 5 bases and J by 0 bases, and 10 bases separated the two germline ends. CDR3 length: 14 amino acids. The CDR3 loop is CASSTRRSNYGYTF. The CDR3 DNA is TGTGCCAGCAGTACCCGACGGTCTAACTATGGCTACACCTTC.

The rearrangement uses TRBV12-3 or TRBV12-4 and TRBJ2-5; 8 bases are a match to TRBD1. This CDR3 is built from 14 residues. After removal of 6 bases from V and 3 bases from J, the junction contained 6 bases not matched to a gene. The CDR3 protein is CASRTGDIEETQYF. For the CDR3, the DNA is TGTGCCAGCAGGACAGGGGACATTGAAGAGACCCAGTACTTC.